One sample yielded the 17 T cell receptor beta chains listed below, sequenced in a study of T cells in Graves' hyperthyroidism and ophthalmopathy. TCR beta CDR3 regions were amplified from RNA transcripts. When the TCR CDR3 underwent first-round RT-PCR, the HTBI primer set was used. TCRdb recomputed calls from the multiplex PCR reads with MiXCR, one row per CDR3 protein. The repertoire includes 300,000 to 350,000 distinct CDR3 sequences, about a sixth of them detected once, and roughly a sixth sits in the top ten. The sequencing sample was made of blood. These receptors originate from a woman between 40 and 50 years old with Graves' ophthalmopathy.

The V call is TRBV28, the J call TRBJ1-5; D not resolved. Trimming left V 8 bases short and J 1 base short, with 18 bases between. Germline V gene lookup returns CDR1 MDHEN and CDR2 SYDVKM. The length of the CDR3 is 16 residues. The CDR3 region has the DNA TGTGCCAGCTATAAACGGCGAGACGGGAGCAATCAGCCCCAGCATTTT. Translating gives CASYKRRDGSNQPQHF.

The chain carries TRBV6-1 and TRBJ2-7; D possibly uses TRBD1 or TRBD2 (6 bases each). The germline gives CDR1 MNHNS, CDR2 SASEGT. Trimming pared 5 bases from V and 0 bases from J, leaving 14 bases between. This CDR3 is built from 15 residues. This chain's CDR3 is CASSPGGGISYEQYF. The CDR3 nucleotides read TGTGCCAGCAGTCCCGGGGGCGGGATCTCCTACGAGCAGTACTTC.

This clonotype was detected ten times or more. The rearrangement uses TRBV30 and TRBJ2-6, with unresolved D. The V end lost 3 bases, the J end lost 0 bases, and 6 bases lay between the germline ends. The CDR3 length is 14 residues. CDR1 and CDR2 (germline): GTSNPN, SVGIG (reference sequence). In DNA form, the CDR3 reads TGTGCCTGGAGCGCTAGCTCTGGGGCCAACGTCCTGACTTTC. Protein sequence: CAWSASSGANVLTF.

This clonotype was seen at least ten times. The V gene is TRBV2, the J gene TRBJ1-2; D unclear. The CDR3 runs to 12 residues. Germline V gives CDR1 SNHLY, CDR2 FYNNEI. V was shortened by 3 bases and J by 5 bases, with 7 bases between the two germline ends. The CDR3 loop is CASSETEYGYTF. The CDR3 bases are TGTGCCAGCAGTGAGACCGAGTATGGCTACACCTTC. Together with reference TRBV2 and TRBJ1-2, the CDR3 gives the full variable domain: EPEVTQTPSHQVTQMGQEVILRCVPISNHLYFYWYRQILGQKVEFLVSFYNNEISEKSEIFDDQFSVERPDGSNFTLKIRSTKLEDSAMYFCASSETEYGYTFGSGTRLTVV.

The chain uses TRBV11-2 and TRBJ1-1; weak D call: TRBD1 (5 bases). Germline CDR1 is SGHAT and CDR2 is FQNNGV. Trimming pared 5 bases from V and 9 bases from J, leaving 19 bases between. The CDR3 consists of 14 residues. CDR3 nucleotide sequence: TGTGCCAGCAGCCTTATAGGGACCTTCTCGCAAGCTTTCTTT. As protein: CASSLIGTFSQAFF.

This clonotype showed up many times. This chain joins TRBV20-1 and TRBJ2-7; 7 bases are a match to TRBD2. The CDR3 sequence is 14 residues long. Germline values: CDR1 DFQATT, CDR2 SNEGSKA (reference sequence). With 1 base clipped from V and 7 bases from J, the junction kept 10 bases outside the gene matches. CDR3 DNA: TGCAGTGCTAGAGCGGGCGGGAGCGTACGGGAGCAGTACTTC. Its protein is CSARAGGSVREQYF.

This clonotype was recorded many times. J is TRBJ1-2 and V is TRBV28; D not certain. V lost 2 bases and J 3 bases, leaving 13 bases between the germline ends. The germline gives CDR1 MDHEN, CDR2 SYDVKM. The CDR3 runs to 15 residues. This CDR3 reads CASSLGRGRDYGYTF. The CDR3 DNA is TGTGCCAGCAGTTTAGGTCGGGGTAGGGACTATGGCTACACCTTC.

This clonotype was seen ten or more times. The J gene is TRBJ2-2, the V gene TRBV6-1, with a tentative D call TRBD2 (6 bases). This CDR3 has 13 residues. With 4 bases removed from V and 7 bases from J, the gap between germline ends came to 10 bases. In germline, CDR1 is MNHNS, CDR2 SASEGT. Here the CDR3 DNA reads TGTGCCAGCAGTGTCCGGGAGTTCGGGGAGCTGTTTTTT. Translating it yields CASSVREFGELFF.

This clonotype came up many times. V gene TRBV7-3 combines with J gene TRBJ1-1; D is unresolved. The germline V gene has CDR1 SGHTA and CDR2 FQGTGA. V lost 3 bases and J 5 bases, leaving 13 bases between the germline ends. This CDR3 comprises 14 residues. The CDR3 protein is CASSLGYGETEAFF. In DNA form, the CDR3 reads TGTGCCAGCAGCTTGGGCTATGGGGAAACTGAAGCTTTCTTT.

The sample holds many counts of this clonotype. The chain has TRBV6-5 and TRBJ1-1, with TRBD1 as a possible D gene (5 bases). The CDR3 is made up of 16 amino acids. V lost 2 bases and J lost 3, with 16 bases in between. Germline V gene sequence: CDR1 MNHEY, CDR2 SVGAGI. The CDR3: CASSYEGQGPHTEAFF. The CDR3 region has the DNA TGTGCCAGCAGTTACGAGGGGCAGGGTCCGCACACTGAAGCTTTCTTT.

This clonotype was counted at least ten times. The J gene is TRBJ2-3, the V gene TRBV15; the D is unclear. This CDR3 has 14 residues. Between the trimmed V and J ends, which lost 1 base and 1 base, there was a span of 6 bases. Germline CDR1 is LNHNV and CDR2 is YYDKDF (reference sequence). CDR3 residues: CATSRVQGTDTQYF. The CDR3, as DNA: TGTGCCACCAGCAGAGTCCAGGGCACAGATACGCAGTATTTT. Filled out from reference TRBV15 and TRBJ2-3, the complete variable domain reads DAMVIQNPRYQVTQFGKPVTLSCSQTLNHNVMYWYQQKSSQAPKLLFHYYDKDFNNEADTPDNFQSRRPNTSFCFLDIRSPGLGDTAMYLCATSRVQGTDTQYFGPGTRLTVL.

This clonotype was seen repeatedly, ten times or more. J is TRBJ1-5 and V is TRBV6-2 or TRBV6-3; D gene unclear. Germline V gene sequence: CDR1 MNHEY, CDR2 SVGEGT. The CDR3 extends over 11 amino acids. Trimming removed 5 bases from V and 9 bases from J, with 8 bases in between. CDR3 sequence (DNA): TGTGCCAGCAGTACGCCAGGGCCCCAGCATTTT. Residues: CASSTPGPQHF.

Ten or more counts support this clonotype. V usage is TRBV4-1 and J usage is TRBJ2-7; 8 bases are shared with TRBD2. The ends lost 3 bases at V and 1 base at J; junction bases unmatched: 8. This CDR3 region has 16 residues. The germline CDR1 and CDR2 sequences are MGHRA and YSYEKL. CDR3 nucleotide sequence: TGCGCCAGCAGCCAGCCTAGCGGGCCCGGTTCCTACGAGCAGTACTTC. Its protein is CASSQPSGPGSYEQYF.

This clonotype was recorded at least ten times. This sequence joins TRBV5-1 and TRBJ2-2; TRBD1 aligns across 8 bases. The germline gives CDR1 SGHRS, CDR2 YFSETQ. The CDR3 contains 15 residues. With V trimmed by 4 bases and J by 0 bases, 2 bases remained unmatched. DNA for the CDR3: TGCGCCAGCAGCGTGGACAGGGCGAACACCGGGGAGCTGTTTTTT. This sequence encodes CASSVDRANTGELFF.

V is TRBV20-1 and J is TRBJ2-5, with TRBD2 identical over 7 bases. The CDR3 extends over 14 amino acids. The V and J ends lost 3 bases and 2 bases, in that order; junction bases with no gene match: 6. CDR1 and CDR2 (germline): DFQATT, SNEGSKA (reference sequence). The CDR3 is CSARERGPQETQYF. In nucleotides, the CDR3 is TGCAGTGCTAGGGAGCGGGGCCCTCAAGAGACCCAGTACTTC.

This chain links TRBV14 with TRBJ1-6; D is undetermined. The CDR3 has 14 residues. Germline V gene sequence: CDR1 SGHDN, CDR2 FVKESK. The ends were cut back, 0 bases at V and 11 bases at J, with 11 bases in the middle. The CDR3 nucleotides read TGTGCCAGCAGCCAAGAAGGTGGCCATCCACCCCTCCACTTT. The encoded protein is CASSQEGGHPPLHF.

This clonotype was observed at least ten times. J is TRBJ2-2 and V is TRBV6-2 or TRBV6-3; perhaps TRBD2 as D (5 bases). This CDR3 contains 12 residues. The germline gives CDR1 MNHEY, CDR2 SVGEGT. V gave up 6 bases and J gave up 5 bases, with 7 bases separating them. Here the CDR3 DNA reads TGTGCCAGCAGAAGAGGGACCGGGGAGCTGTTTTTT. This codes for CASRRGTGELFF.